The clone carrying this T cell receptor beta chain was seen only once. Original data processing: From reference gene primer amplification, estimates of nucleated cell counts were derived. The assay was immunoSEQ multiplex PCR, and TCRdb's table has in-frame clones only and misses some. V, J and clone size derive from that table, while D and trimming were established from the DNA sequence. The repertoire has around 63,000 clones, 70% to 90% of them found once; the top ten carry 15% to 20%. The CDR3 loop spans 15 amino acids. Trimming cost V 3 bases and J 5 bases; bases outside gene matches: 6. CDR1 DFQATT and CDR2 SNEGSKA come from the germline V gene (reference sequence). This specimen belongs to a study of blood T cell repertoires in COVID-19. Study as a whole: Samples came from the United States, Italy and Spain, spanning acute and convalescent COVID-19. The analysed material was cDNA or gDNA that came from T cells, B-cell-depleted T cells, or PBMCs.

The J gene is TRBJ2-1, the V gene TRBV20-1, with TRBD2 matching over 11 bases. Sequencing was done on a sample of peripheral blood. The clonotype was recovered from a woman of 80 years or more with active COVID-19. CDR3 sequence (DNA): TGCAGTGCTAGTGGTCTAGCGGGGGGCGACAATGAGCAGTTCTTC. Residues: CSASGLAGGDNEQFF.